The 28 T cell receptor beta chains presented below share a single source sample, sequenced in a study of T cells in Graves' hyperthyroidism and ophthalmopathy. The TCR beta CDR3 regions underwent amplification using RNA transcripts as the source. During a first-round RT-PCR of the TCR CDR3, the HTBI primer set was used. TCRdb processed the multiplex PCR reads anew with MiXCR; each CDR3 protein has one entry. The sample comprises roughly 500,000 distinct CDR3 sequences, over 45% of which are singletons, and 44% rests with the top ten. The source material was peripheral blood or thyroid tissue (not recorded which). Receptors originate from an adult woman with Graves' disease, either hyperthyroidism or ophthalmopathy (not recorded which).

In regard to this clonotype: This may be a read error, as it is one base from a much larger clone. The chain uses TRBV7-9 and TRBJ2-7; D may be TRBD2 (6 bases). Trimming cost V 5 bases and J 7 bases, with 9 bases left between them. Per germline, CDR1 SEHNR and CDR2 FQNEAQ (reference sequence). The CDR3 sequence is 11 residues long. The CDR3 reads CASSHREEQYF. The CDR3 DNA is TGTGCCAGCAGCCACCGGGAGGAGCAGTACTTC.

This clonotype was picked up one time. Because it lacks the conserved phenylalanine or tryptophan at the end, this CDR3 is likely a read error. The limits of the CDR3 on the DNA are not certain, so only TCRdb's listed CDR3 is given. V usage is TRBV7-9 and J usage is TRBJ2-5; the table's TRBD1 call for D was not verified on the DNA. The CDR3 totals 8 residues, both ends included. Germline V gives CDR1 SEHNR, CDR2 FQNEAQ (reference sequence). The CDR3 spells CASSRGTG.

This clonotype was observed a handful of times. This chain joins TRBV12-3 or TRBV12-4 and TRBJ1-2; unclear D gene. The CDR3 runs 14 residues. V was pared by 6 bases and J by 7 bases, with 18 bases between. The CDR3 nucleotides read TGTGCCAGCAGCCGTACGTCGGGGTTGGTTGGCTACACCTTC. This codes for CASSRTSGLVGYTF.

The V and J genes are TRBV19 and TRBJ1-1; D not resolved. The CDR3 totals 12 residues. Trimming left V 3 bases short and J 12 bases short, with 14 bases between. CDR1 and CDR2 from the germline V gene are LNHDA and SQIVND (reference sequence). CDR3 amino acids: CASSIGYVGSFF. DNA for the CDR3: TGTGCCAGTAGTATCGGTTACGTGGGGTCTTTCTTT. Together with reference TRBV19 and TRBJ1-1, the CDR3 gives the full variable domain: DGGITQSPKYLFRKEGQNVTLSCEQNLNHDAMYWYRQDPGQGLRLIYYSQIVNDFQKGDIAEGYSVSREKKESFPLTVTSAQKNPTAFYLCASSIGYVGSFFGQGTRLTVV.

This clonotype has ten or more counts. The CDR3 sequence is CASSYESSLQYF. In DNA form, the CDR3 reads TGTGCCAGCAGTTACGAATCGAGCTTGCAGTACTTC. The rearrangement joins TRBV6-2 or TRBV6-3 to TRBJ2-7; D not certain. The CDR3 runs 12 residues. The germline CDR1 and CDR2 sequences are MNHEY and SVGEGT. The V end lost 2 bases, the J end lost 9 bases, and 11 bases lay between the germline ends.

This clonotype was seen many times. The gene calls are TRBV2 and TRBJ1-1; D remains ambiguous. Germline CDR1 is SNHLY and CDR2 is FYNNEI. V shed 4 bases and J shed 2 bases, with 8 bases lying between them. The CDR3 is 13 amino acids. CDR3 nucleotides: TGTGCCAGCAGTGTTTATACCAACACTGAAGCTTTCTTT. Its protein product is CASSVYTNTEAFF. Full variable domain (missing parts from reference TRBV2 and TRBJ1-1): EPEVTQTPSHQVTQMGQEVILRCVPISNHLYFYWYRQILGQKVEFLVSFYNNEISEKSEIFDDQFSVERPDGSNFTLKIRSTKLEDSAMYFCASSVYTNTEAFFGQGTRLTVV.

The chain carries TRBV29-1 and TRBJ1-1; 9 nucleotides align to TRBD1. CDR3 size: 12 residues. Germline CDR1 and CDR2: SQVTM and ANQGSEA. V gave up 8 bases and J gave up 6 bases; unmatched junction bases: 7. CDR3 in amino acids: CSLGTGSPEAFF. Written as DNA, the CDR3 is TGCAGCTTAGGGACAGGGAGCCCTGAAGCTTTCTTT. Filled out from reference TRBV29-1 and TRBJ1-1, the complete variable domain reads SAVISQKPSRDICQRGTSLTIQCQVDSQVTMMFWYRQQPGQSLTLIATANQGSEATYESGFVIDKFPISRPNLTFSTLTVSNMSPEDSSIYLCSLGTGSPEAFFGQGTRLTVV.

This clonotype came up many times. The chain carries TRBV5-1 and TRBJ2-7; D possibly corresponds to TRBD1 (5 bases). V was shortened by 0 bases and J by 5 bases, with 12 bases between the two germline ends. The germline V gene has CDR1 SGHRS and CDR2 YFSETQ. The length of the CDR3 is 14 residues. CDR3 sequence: CASSLEGRIDEQYF. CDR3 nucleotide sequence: TGCGCCAGCAGCTTGGAGGGGCGGATCGACGAGCAGTACTTC. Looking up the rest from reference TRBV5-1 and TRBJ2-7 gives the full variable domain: KAGVTQTPRYLIKTRGQQVTLSCSPISGHRSVSWYQQTPGQGLQFLFEYFSETQRNKGNFPGRFSGRQFSNSRSEMNVSTLELGDSALYLCASSLEGRIDEQYFGPGTRLTVT.

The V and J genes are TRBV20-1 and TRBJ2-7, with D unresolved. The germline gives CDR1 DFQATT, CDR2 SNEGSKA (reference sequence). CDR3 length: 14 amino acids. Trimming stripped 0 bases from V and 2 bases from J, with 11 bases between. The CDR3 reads CSARDRPGPYEQYF. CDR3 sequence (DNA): TGCAGTGCTAGAGATAGACCCGGGCCCTACGAGCAGTACTTC.

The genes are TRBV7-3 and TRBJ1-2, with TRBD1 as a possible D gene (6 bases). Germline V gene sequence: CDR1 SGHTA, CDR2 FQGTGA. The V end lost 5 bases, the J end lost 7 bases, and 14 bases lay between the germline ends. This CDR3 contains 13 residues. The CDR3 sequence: CASSPTGTGGYTF. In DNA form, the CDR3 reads TGTGCCAGCAGCCCTACAGGGACGGGTGGCTACACCTTC.

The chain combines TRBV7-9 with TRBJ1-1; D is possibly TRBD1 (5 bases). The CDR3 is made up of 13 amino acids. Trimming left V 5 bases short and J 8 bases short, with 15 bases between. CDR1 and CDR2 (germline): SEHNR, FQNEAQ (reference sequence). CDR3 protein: CASSGPLRTEAFF. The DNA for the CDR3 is TGTGCCAGCAGCGGACCCCTAAGGACAGAAGCTTTCTTT.

CDR3: CAISEAGGPWDTGELFF. CDR3 nucleotide sequence: TGTGCCATCAGTGAGGCGGGAGGGCCGTGGGACACCGGGGAGCTGTTTTTT. The V and J genes are TRBV10-3 and TRBJ2-2; 9 bases align to TRBD2. Losses at the gene ends were 2 bases for V and 3 bases for J; bases not matched to a gene: 7. This CDR3 has 17 residues. The V gene's germline CDR1 is ENHRY and CDR2 SYGVKD.

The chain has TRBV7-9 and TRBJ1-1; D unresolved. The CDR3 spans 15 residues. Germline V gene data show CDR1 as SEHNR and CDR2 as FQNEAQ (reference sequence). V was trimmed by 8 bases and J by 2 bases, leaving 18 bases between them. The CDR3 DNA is TGTGCCAGCGGCGCATACGGGTCTGGAAACACTGAAGCTTTCTTT. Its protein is CASGAYGSGNTEAFF.

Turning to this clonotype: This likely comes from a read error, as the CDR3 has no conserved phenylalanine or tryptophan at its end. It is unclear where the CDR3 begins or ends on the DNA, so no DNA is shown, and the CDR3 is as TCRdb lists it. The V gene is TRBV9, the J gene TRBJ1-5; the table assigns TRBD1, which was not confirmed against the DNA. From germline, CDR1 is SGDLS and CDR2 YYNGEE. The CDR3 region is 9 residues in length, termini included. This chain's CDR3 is CASSGTGSR.

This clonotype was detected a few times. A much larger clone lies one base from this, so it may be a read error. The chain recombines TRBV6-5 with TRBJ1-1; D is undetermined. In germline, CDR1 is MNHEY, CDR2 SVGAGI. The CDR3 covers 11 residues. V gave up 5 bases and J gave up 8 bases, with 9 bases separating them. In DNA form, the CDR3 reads TGTGCCAGCAGTGCGGTAGCAGAAGCTTTCTTT. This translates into CASSAVAEAFF.

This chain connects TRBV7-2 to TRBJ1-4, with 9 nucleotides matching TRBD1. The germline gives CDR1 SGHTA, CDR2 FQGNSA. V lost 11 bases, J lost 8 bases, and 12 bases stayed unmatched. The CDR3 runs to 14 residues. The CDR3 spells CAGGTTGGGEKLFF. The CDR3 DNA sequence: TGTGCCGGCGGCACCACAGGGGGCGGAGAAAAACTGTTTTTT.

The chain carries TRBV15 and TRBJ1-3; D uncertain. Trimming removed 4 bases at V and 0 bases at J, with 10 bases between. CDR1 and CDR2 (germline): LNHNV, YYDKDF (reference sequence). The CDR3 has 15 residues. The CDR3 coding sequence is TGTGCCACCAGCATGAAAGCGAGCTCTGGAAACACCATATATTTT. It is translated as CATSMKASSGNTIYF.

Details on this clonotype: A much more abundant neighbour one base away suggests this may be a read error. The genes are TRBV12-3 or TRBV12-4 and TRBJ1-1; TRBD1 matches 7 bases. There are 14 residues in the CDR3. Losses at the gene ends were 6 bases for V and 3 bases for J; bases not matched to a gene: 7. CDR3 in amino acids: CASRRGTADTEAFF. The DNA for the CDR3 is TGTGCCAGCAGGCGGGGGACAGCAGACACTGAAGCTTTCTTT.

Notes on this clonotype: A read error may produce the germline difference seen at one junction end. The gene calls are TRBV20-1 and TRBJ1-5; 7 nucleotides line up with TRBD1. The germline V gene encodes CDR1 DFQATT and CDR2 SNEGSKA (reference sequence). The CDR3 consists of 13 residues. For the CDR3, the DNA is TGCAGTGCCAGAGACAGGGAGCCCCGGCCCCAGCATTTT. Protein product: CSARDREPRPQHF.

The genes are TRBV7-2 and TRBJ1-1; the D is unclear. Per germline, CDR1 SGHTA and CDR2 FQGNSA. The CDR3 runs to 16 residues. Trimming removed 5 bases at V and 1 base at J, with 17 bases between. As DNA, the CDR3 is TGTGCCAGCAGCCTCGTCTCCTGGGCCCCGAACACTGAAGCTTTCTTT. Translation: CASSLVSWAPNTEAFF.

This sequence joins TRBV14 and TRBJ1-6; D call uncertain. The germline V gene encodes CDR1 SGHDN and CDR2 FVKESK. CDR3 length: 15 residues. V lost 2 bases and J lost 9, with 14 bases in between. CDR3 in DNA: TGTGCCAGCAGCCAATTGACCCCGGGGATTTCACCCCTCCACTTT. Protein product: CASSQLTPGISPLHF.

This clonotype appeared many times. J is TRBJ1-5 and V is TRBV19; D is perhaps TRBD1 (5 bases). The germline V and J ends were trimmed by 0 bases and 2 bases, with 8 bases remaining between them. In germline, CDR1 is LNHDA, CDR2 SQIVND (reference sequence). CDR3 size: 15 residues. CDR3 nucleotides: TGTGCCAGTAGTATAGACAGGGCGGGCAATCAGCCCCAGCATTTT. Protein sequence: CASSIDRAGNQPQHF.

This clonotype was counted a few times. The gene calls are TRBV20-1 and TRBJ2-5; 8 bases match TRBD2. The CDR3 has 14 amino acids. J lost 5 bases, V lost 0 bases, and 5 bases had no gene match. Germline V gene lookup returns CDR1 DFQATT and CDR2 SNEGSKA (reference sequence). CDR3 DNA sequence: TGCAGTGCTAGAGATTTGAGCGGGAGTGAGACCCAGTACTTC. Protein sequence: CSARDLSGSETQYF.

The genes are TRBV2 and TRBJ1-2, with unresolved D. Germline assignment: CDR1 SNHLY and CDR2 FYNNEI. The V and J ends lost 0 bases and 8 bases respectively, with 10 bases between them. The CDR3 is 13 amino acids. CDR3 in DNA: TGTGCCAGCAGTGAAGCGAGGACGGGAGGCTACACCTTC. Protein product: CASSEARTGGYTF.

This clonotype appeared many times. The CDR3 protein is CASTSPGQGVKEQYF. The DNA of the CDR3 is TGTGCCAGCACCTCCCCGGGACAGGGGGTAAAAGAGCAGTACTTC. The chain carries TRBV2 and TRBJ2-7, with TRBD1 matching over 11 bases. The germline CDR1 and CDR2 sequences are SNHLY and FYNNEI. The CDR3 runs 15 residues. The J segment lost 7 bases and the V segment lost 7 bases, leaving 12 bases of the junction unmatched.

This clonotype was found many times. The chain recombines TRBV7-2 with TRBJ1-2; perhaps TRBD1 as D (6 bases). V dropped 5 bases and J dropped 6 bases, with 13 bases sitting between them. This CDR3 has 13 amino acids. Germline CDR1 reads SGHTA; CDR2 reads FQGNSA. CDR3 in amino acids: CASSPTGLDGYTF. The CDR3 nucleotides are TGTGCCAGCAGCCCGACAGGATTGGATGGCTACACCTTC.

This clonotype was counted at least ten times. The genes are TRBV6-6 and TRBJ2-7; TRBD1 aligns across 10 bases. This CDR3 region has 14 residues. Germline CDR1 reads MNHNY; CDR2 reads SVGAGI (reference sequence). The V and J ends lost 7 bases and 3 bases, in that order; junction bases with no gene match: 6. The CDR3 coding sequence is TGTGCCAGCAACGACAGGGGGCAGGACTACGAGCAGTACTTC. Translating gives CASNDRGQDYEQYF.

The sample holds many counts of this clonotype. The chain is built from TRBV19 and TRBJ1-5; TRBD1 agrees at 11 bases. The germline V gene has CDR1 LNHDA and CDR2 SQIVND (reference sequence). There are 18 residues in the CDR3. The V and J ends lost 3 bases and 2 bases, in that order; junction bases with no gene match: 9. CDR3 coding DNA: TGTGCCAGTAGTATTCGGGACAGGGGGGATGGGGGCAATCAGCCCCAGCATTTT. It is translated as CASSIRDRGDGGNQPQHF.